This T cell receptor (beta chain) was sequenced for a study of T cell clonotyping in hematopoietic cell transplantation. Study-wide background: Recipients' pretransplant samples followed cytoreduction.

Study-wide points: After transplant, recipient diversity fell while pathologically expanded clonotypes grew through day 180. Few recipient clonotypes overlapped donors; over 95% were de novo at given depth.

Sequenced by immunoSEQ multiplex PCR; TCRdb stores in-frame clones only, minus some. The profile shows tens of thousands of clones, 90% to 97% of them singletons. This clone was seen only a few times. Antigen unknown. This sample's time point: recipient sample about 28 days before transplant, after cytoreduction. Samples: about 28 days before transplant, then days 30, 100 and 180 after. This TCR derives from a woman aged 50 to 60 with acute myeloid leukemia. Some clones in this sample may be carry-over from other donors' samples. The sequencing here drew on peripheral blood mononuclear cells, taken before stem cell transplant.

The CDR3 loop is CAWTNLLMETQYF. The DNA of the CDR3 is TGTGCCTGGACGAATTTACTGATGGAGACCCAGTACTTC. The chain links TRBV30 to TRBJ2-5; D gene ambiguous. From germline, CDR1 is GTSNPN and CDR2 SVGIG (reference sequence). The CDR3 totals 13 residues. With 4 bases removed from V and 5 bases from J, the gap between germline ends came to 14 bases.